This T cell receptor (beta chain) was observed in a study of T cell responses to AZD1222 COVID-19 vaccine. Study outcomes and limitations: Close to half of all spike-specific TCRs reportedly target regions of the variants that are unmutated. With dominance at 160-218 and 743-854, vaccine-associated CD4 TCRs spanned spike.

Comment on this clone: Its cognate antigen is unknown.

Only in-frame clones appear in the TCRdb table, and some are missing; sequencing was by immunoSEQ multiplex PCR. The sample consists of about 55,000 clones, roughly 90% of them appearing once. CDR3 length: 13 residues. Germline assignment: CDR1 MGHDK and CDR2 SYGVNS. Trimming stripped 6 bases from V and 7 bases from J, with 15 bases between. The source material was peripheral blood, sampled on day 0 of AZD1222 vaccination. This rearrangement joins TRBV25-1 to TRBJ1-1, with D perhaps TRBD1 (6 bases). This TCR derives from an adult in good health. CDR3: CASRGRGEGEAFF. The CDR3 DNA is TGTGCCAGCAGGGGCAGGGGCGAGGGTGAAGCTTTCTTT. The entire variable domain, with the rest obtained from reference TRBV25-1 and TRBJ1-1, is as follows: EADIYQTPRYLVIGTGKKITLECSQTMGHDKMYWYQQDPGMELHLIHYSYGVNSTEKGDLSSESTVSRIRTEHFPLTLESARPSHTSQYLCASRGRGEGEAFFGQGTRLTVV.